Each of the 17 T cell receptor beta chains below was sequenced from the same sample in a study of blood T cells in healthy people across ages. A second about 6 to 12 cycle PCR used barcoded and J-beta primers. TCRdb independently ran MiXCR on the 5' RACE reads; one entry per CDR3 protein. The table lists hundreds of thousands of distinct CDR3 sequences, less than 35% of them singletons, with around 16% in the top ten. The sample comprised blood. Receptors were obtained from a woman older than 75 in good health.

This clonotype was seen a handful of times. This chain connects TRBV6-6 to TRBJ1-2; 8 nucleotides agree with TRBD1. Germline CDR1 reads MNHNY; CDR2 reads SVGAGI (reference sequence). The V and J ends lost 6 bases and 8 bases, in that order; junction bases with no gene match: 8. The CDR3 has 13 amino acids. Written as DNA, the CDR3 is TGTGCCAGCAGCCCAGGACAGGGAATAGGCTACACCTTC. Its translation is CASSPGQGIGYTF.

This clonotype was seen repeatedly, ten times or more. J is TRBJ2-5 and V is TRBV2; TRBD1 or TRBD2 may be the D gene (5 bases each). The CDR3 sequence is 12 residues long. V dropped 4 bases and J dropped 5 bases, with 8 bases sitting between them. Looked up from germline, CDR1 is SNHLY and CDR2 is FYNNEI. CDR3 region: CASSGGEETQYF. DNA of the CDR3: TGTGCCAGCAGTGGAGGGGAGGAGACCCAGTACTTC.

Concerning this clonotype: A read error is possible here, since a much larger clone lies one base away. CDR3 sequence: CASSVDRLGCNEQYF. In DNA, the CDR3 is TGTGCCAGCAGCGTAGACAGGCTGGGATGCAATGAGCAGTACTTC. The V gene is TRBV9, the J gene TRBJ2-7; possibly TRBD1 for D (5 bases). From germline, CDR1 is SGDLS and CDR2 YYNGEE. V was shortened by 0 bases and J by 7 bases, with 17 bases between the two germline ends. This CDR3 spans 15 amino acids.

This clonotype is a singleton in its sample. Given a much more abundant clone one base away, this may be a read error. The chain links TRBV6-6 to TRBJ1-2; D is unclear. CDR1 and CDR2 from the germline V gene are MNHNY and SVGAGI (reference sequence). This CDR3 comprises 13 residues. Here the CDR3 reads CVSSQDVNYGYTF. The CDR3 DNA follows: TGTGTCAGCAGCCAGGACGTCAACTATGGCTACACCTTC.

In this sample, this clonotype turned up a few times. The chain combines TRBV10-2 with TRBJ1-1; D unclear. V dropped 1 base and J dropped 3 bases, with 9 bases sitting between them. CDR1 and CDR2 from the germline V gene are WSHSY and SAAADI. The CDR3 covers 14 residues. The CDR3 DNA sequence: TGCGCCAGCAGTGAGTTGATTGAGGACACTGAAGCTTTCTTT. Protein: CASSELIEDTEAFF.

This clonotype was observed a few times. A much bigger clone sits one base away, suggesting this may be a read error. This chain connects TRBV14 to TRBJ2-1, with D unresolved. Looked up from germline, CDR1 is SGHDN and CDR2 is FVKESK. Trimming shortened V by 0 bases and J by 9 bases, and 9 bases separated the two germline ends. The CDR3 length is 13 residues. As DNA, the CDR3 is TGTGCCAGCAGCCAAGAAGCGTACGGTGAGCAGTTCTTC. The encoded protein is CASSQEAYGEQFF. Full variable domain (remainder filled in from reference TRBV14 and TRBJ2-1): EAGVTQFPSHSVIEKGQTVTLRCDPISGHDNLYWYRRVMGKEIKFLLHFVKESKQDESGMPNNRFLAERTGGTYSTLKVQPAELEDSGVYFCASSQEAYGEQFFGPGTRLTVL.

This clonotype was detected ten times or more. The rearrangement joins TRBV7-2 to TRBJ2-5, with D maybe TRBD1 (6 bases). Trimming cost V 2 bases and J 4 bases, with 11 bases left between them. CDR1 is SGHTA and CDR2 is FQGNSA in the germline V gene. This CDR3 contains 14 residues. The CDR3 loop reads CASSLSGRGETQYF. The CDR3 nucleotides read TGTGCCAGCAGCTTATCGGGCAGGGGAGAGACCCAGTACTTC.

On this clonotype: A much more abundant neighbour one base away suggests this may be a read error. The chain is built from TRBV5-6 and TRBJ2-1; 10 bases align to TRBD2. Germline CDR1 reads SGHDT; CDR2 reads YYEEEE. The CDR3 runs to 16 residues. In DNA, the CDR3 is TGTGCCGGCAGCTCAGGGAGCGGGGGGGATTACAATGAGCAGTTCTTC. Its translation is CAGSSGSGGDYNEQFF.

To note about this clonotype: Germline is not matched at one junction end, which may reflect a read error. The chain links TRBV2 to TRBJ2-1; TRBD1 might be the D (6 bases). This CDR3 comprises 13 residues. The V gene's germline CDR1 is SNHLY and CDR2 FYNNEI. This chain's CDR3 is CTSRVTGPREQFF. The CDR3 DNA reads TGTACCAGCAGAGTAACAGGGCCACGTGAGCAGTTCTTC.

This clonotype showed up many times. The chain combines TRBV20-1 with TRBJ1-2, with D possibly TRBD1 on 6 matching bases. The CDR3 covers 15 residues. Germline lookup yields CDR1 DFQATT and CDR2 SNEGSKA (reference sequence). Trimming shortened V by 6 bases and J by 5 bases, and 22 bases separated the two germline ends. In DNA, the CDR3 is TGCAGTGCCCCCCGGGTGAAGGACAGTGTGTATGGCTACACCTTC. Residues: CSAPRVKDSVYGYTF.

The rearrangement links TRBV5-6 to TRBJ2-7; either TRBD1 or TRBD2 may supply D (5 bases each). The CDR3 sequence is 15 residues long. Trimming shortened V by 3 bases and J by 3 bases, and 16 bases separated the two germline ends. Per the germline V gene, CDR1 is SGHDT and CDR2 is YYEEEE. In nucleotides, the CDR3 is TGTGCCAGCAGCTCCGGCGAATGGGACGGCTACGAGCAGTACTTC. Amino acid sequence: CASSSGEWDGYEQYF.

This clonotype appeared once. The V and J genes are TRBV20-1 and TRBJ2-3, with 11 bases that match TRBD2. CDR1 and CDR2 (germline): DFQATT, SNEGSKA (reference sequence). V shed 7 bases and J 5 bases; nucleotides not matched to a gene: 5. CDR3 length: 13 amino acids. The chain's CDR3 is CSGELAGVDTQYF. The CDR3 nucleotides are TGCAGTGGGGAACTAGCGGGAGTAGATACGCAGTATTTT.

In its sample, this clonotype was seen many times. The V and J genes are TRBV7-2 and TRBJ2-1; 7 nucleotides match TRBD2. The V segment lost 5 bases and the J segment 0 bases; nucleotides outside the gene matches: 10. The CDR3 is 17 residues long. CDR1 SGHTA and CDR2 FQGNSA come from the germline V gene. DNA for the CDR3: TGTGCCAGCAGCCGCGTGTGGGAGGGGCGCTCCTACAATGAGCAGTTCTTC. Amino acid sequence: CASSRVWEGRSYNEQFF.

Only a few counts were recorded for this clonotype. This rearrangement joins TRBV28 to TRBJ2-3, with 7 bases identical to TRBD1. V shed 8 bases and J 6 bases; nucleotides not matched to a gene: 11. CDR3 length: 14 residues. Germline-derived CDR1 and CDR2 are MDHEN and SYDVKM. CDR3 protein: CASLQGVRTDTQYF. In DNA, the CDR3 is TGTGCCAGCCTTCAGGGGGTCCGAACGGATACGCAGTATTTT. The variable domain in full, completed from reference TRBV28 and TRBJ2-3, reads DVKVTQSSRYLVKRTGEKVFLECVQDMDHENMFWYRQDPGLGLRLIYFSYDVKMKEKGDIPEGYSVSREKKERFSLILESASTNQTSMYLCASLQGVRTDTQYFGPGTRLTVL.

This clonotype was counted at least ten times. The chain couples TRBV5-1 to TRBJ1-2; D ambiguous. This CDR3 comprises 15 residues. Germline values: CDR1 SGHRS, CDR2 YFSETQ. The V gene lost 0 bases and the J gene lost 3 bases, with 12 bases spanning the gap. CDR3 amino acids: CASSLAGNEYYGYTF. Here the CDR3 DNA reads TGCGCCAGCAGCTTGGCGGGTAACGAGTACTATGGCTACACCTTC.

This clonotype turned up a few times. This chain links TRBV5-4 with TRBJ2-1; D tentatively reads TRBD1 or TRBD2 (7 bases each). This CDR3 is built from 16 residues. The germline gives CDR1 SGHNT, CDR2 YYREEE (reference sequence). V was clipped by 7 bases and J by 12 bases, with 29 bases between them. CDR3 region: CASSVGDGGTVVGQFF. The CDR3 coding sequence is TGTGCCAGCTCGGTGGGAGACGGGGGGACAGTTGTCGGGCAGTTCTTC. The full variable domain, its missing parts supplied by reference TRBV5-4 and TRBJ2-1, is ETGVTQSPTHLIKTRGQQVTLRCSSQSGHNTVSWYQQALGQGPQFIFQYYREEENGRGNFPPRFSGLQFPNYSSELNVNALELDDSALYLCASSVGDGGTVVGQFFGPGTRLTVL.

On this clonotype itself: A much larger clone lies one base from this, so it may be a read error. The chain links TRBV6-5 to TRBJ2-5; D is uncertain. Germline CDR1 MNHEY, CDR2 SVGAGI. Trimming left V 6 bases short and J 11 bases short, with 16 bases between. This CDR3 is built from 12 residues. CDR3 in amino acids: CASSSNYDEQYF. The DNA for the CDR3 is TGTGCCAGCAGCTCGAACTACGATGAGCAGTACTTC.